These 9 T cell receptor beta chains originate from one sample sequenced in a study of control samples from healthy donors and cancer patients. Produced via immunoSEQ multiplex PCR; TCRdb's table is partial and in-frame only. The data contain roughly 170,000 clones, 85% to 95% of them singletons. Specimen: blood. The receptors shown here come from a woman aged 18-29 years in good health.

The CDR3 protein is CASSYQTSGGWTDTQYF. CDR3 DNA sequence: TGTGCCAGCAGCTACCAGACTAGCGGGGGGTGGACAGATACGCAGTATTTT. The chain is built from TRBV7-2 and TRBJ2-3, with 13 bases aligning to TRBD2. Germline V lookup: CDR1 SGHTA, CDR2 FQGNSA. V lost 4 bases to trimming and J lost 3 bases; unmatched junction nucleotides: 7. The CDR3 is 17 amino acids.

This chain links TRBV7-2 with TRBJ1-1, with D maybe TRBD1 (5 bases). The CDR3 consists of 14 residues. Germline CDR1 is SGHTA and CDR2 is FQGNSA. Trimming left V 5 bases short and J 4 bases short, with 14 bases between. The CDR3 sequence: CASSPAGGITEAFF. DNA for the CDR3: TGTGCCAGCAGCCCAGCCGGGGGAATCACTGAAGCTTTCTTT.

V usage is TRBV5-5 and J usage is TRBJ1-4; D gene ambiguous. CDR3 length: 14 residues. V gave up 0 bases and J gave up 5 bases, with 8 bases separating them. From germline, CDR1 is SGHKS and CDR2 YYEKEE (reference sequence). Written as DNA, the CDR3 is TGTGCCAGCAGCTTGGAAGGTGGGAATGAAAAACTGTTTTTT. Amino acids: CASSLEGGNEKLFF.

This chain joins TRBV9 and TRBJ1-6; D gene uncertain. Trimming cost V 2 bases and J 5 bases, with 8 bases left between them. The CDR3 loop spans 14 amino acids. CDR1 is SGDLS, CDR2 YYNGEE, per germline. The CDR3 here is CASSVDGNNSPLHF. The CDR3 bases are TGTGCCAGCAGCGTGGACGGGAATAATTCACCCCTCCACTTT.

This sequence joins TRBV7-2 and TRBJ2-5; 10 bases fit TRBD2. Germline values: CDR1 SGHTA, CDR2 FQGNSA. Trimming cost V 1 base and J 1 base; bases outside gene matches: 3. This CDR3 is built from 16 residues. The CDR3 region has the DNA TGTGCCAGCAGCTTAGGGCTAGCGGGGGCCCAAGAGACCCAGTACTTC. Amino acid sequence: CASSLGLAGAQETQYF.

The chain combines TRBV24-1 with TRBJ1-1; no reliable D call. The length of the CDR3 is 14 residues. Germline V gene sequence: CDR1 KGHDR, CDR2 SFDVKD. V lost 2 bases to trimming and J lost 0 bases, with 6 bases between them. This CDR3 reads CATSDSTMNTEAFF. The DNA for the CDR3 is TGTGCCACCAGTGATTCAACTATGAACACTGAAGCTTTCTTT.

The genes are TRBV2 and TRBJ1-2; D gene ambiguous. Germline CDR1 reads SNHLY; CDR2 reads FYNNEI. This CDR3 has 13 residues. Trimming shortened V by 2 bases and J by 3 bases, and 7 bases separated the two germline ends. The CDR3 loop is CASSESGDYGYTF. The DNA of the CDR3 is TGTGCCAGCAGTGAATCCGGGGACTATGGCTACACCTTC.

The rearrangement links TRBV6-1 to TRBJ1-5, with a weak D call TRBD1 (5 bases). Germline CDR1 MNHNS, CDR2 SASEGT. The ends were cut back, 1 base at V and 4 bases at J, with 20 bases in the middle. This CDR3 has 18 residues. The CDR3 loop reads CASSEGGWGKSLNQPQHF. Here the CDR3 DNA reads TGTGCCAGCAGTGAAGGGGGCTGGGGGAAGTCCCTAAATCAGCCCCAGCATTTT.

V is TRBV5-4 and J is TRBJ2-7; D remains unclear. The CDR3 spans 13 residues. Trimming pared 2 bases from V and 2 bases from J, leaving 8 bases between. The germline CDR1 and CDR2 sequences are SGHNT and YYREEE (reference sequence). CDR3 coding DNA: TGTGCCAGCAGCTTACCCTTGACCTACGAGCAGTACTTC. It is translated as CASSLPLTYEQYF.